Here is one T cell receptor (beta chain) with its context. Its antigen is unknown. The sample originates from a study of T cell responses to AZD1222 COVID-19 vaccine. On the study more broadly: Pooled samples include second doses given at about 4 or 12 weeks. Study results and limitations: AZD1222 recipients seropositive at baseline numbered only 6 or 7. CD4 TCRs covered the whole spike, strongest at regions 160-218 and 743-854. Targeting of unmutated variant regions was reportedly seen in nearly half of spike-specific TCRs.

The CDR3 runs 13 residues. Trimming stripped 6 bases from V and 6 bases from J, with 12 bases between. Using immunoSEQ multiplex PCR, the repertoire was profiled, and TCRdb retains in-frame clones only, with some absent. The data show about 100,000 clones, 90% seen once. The sequenced sample was peripheral blood, obtained on day 0 of AZD1222 vaccination. This clonotype was sampled from an adult in good health. This chain links TRBV12-3 or TRBV12-4 with TRBJ2-1; D may match TRBD1 or TRBD2 (5 bases each). Written as DNA, the CDR3 is TGTGCCAGCAGGGGACCCGCCCCCAATGAGCAGTTCTTC. It specifies CASRGPAPNEQFF.